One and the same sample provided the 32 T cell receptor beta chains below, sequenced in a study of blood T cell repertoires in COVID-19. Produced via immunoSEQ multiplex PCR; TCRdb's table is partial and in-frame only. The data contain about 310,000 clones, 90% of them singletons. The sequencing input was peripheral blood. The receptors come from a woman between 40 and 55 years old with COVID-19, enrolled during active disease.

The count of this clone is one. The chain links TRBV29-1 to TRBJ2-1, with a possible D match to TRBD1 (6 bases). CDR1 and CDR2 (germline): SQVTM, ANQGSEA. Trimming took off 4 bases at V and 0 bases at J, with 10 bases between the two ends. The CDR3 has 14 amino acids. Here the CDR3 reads CSVGRGSSYNEQFF. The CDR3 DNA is TGCAGCGTTGGTAGGGGGAGCTCCTACAATGAGCAGTTCTTC.

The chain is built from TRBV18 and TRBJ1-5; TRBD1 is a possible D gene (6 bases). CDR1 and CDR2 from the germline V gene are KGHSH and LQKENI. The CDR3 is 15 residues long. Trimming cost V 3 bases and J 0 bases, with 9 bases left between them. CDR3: CASSPMDSSNQPQHF. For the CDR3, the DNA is TGTGCCAGCTCACCGATGGACAGTAGCAATCAGCCCCAGCATTTT.

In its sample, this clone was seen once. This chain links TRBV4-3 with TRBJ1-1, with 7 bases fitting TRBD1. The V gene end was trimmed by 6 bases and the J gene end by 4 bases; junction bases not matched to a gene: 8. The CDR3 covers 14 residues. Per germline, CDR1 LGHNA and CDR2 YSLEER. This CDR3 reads CASSQLEGATEAFF. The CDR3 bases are TGCGCCAGCAGTCAACTTGAGGGGGCCACTGAAGCTTTCTTT.

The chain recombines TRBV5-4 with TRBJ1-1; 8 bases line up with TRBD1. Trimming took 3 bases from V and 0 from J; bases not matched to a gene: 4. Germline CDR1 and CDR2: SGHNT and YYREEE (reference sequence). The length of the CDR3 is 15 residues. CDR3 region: CASSSGQDLNTEAFF. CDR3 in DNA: TGTGCCAGCAGCTCGGGACAGGATCTGAACACTGAAGCTTTCTTT.

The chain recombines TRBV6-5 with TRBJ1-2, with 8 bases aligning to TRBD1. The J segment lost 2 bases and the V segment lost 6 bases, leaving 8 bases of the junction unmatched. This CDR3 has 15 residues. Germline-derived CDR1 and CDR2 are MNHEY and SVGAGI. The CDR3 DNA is TGTGCCAGCAGCTACGGACAGGGACTGAACTATGGCTACACCTTC. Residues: CASSYGQGLNYGYTF.

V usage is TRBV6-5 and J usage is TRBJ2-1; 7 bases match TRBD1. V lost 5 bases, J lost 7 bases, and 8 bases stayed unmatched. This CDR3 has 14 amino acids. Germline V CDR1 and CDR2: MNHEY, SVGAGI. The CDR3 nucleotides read TGTGCCAGCAGTACAGGGGTCCTAGTTAATGAGCAGTTCTTC. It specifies CASSTGVLVNEQFF.

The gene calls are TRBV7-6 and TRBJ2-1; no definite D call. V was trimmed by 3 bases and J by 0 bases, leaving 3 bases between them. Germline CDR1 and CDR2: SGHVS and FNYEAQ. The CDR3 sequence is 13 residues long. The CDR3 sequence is CASSLSSYNEQFF. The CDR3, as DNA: TGTGCCAGCAGCTTGAGCTCCTACAATGAGCAGTTCTTC.

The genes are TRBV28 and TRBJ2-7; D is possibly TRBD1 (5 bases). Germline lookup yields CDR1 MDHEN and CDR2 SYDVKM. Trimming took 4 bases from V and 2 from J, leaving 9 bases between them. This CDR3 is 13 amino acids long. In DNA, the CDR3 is TGTGCCAGCAGTTCGGACATGACCTACGAGCAGTACTTC. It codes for CASSSDMTYEQYF.

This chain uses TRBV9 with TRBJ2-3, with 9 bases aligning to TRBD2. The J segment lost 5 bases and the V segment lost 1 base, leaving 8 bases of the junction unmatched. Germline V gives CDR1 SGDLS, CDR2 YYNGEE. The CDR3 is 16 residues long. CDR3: CASSVIASGTRDTQYF. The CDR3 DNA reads TGTGCCAGCAGCGTAATCGCTAGCGGGACTAGAGATACGCAGTATTTT.

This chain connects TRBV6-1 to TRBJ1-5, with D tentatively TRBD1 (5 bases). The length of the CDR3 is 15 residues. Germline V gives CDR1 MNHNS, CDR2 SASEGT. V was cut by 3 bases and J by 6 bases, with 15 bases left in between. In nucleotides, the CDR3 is TGTGCCAGCAGTGATAAGGGGCAAGGTTTTCAGCCCCAGCATTTT. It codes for CASSDKGQGFQPQHF.

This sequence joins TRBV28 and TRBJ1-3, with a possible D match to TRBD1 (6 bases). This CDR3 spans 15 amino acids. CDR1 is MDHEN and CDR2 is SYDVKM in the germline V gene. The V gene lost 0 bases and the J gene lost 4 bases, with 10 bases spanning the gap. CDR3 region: CASSLWGAGGNTIYF. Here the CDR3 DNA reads TGTGCCAGCAGTTTATGGGGGGCAGGGGGAAACACCATATATTTT. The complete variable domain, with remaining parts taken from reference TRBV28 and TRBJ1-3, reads DVKVTQSSRYLVKRTGEKVFLECVQDMDHENMFWYRQDPGLGLRLIYFSYDVKMKEKGDIPEGYSVSREKKERFSLILESASTNQTSMYLCASSLWGAGGNTIYFGEGSWLTVV.

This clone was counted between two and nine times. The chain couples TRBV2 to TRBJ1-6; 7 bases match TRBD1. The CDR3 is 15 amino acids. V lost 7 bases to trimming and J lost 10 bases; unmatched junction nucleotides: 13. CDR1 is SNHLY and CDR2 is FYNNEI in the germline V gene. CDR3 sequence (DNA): TGTGCCAGCACCGGAGTGGGACAGAGAGTCTCACCCCTCCACTTT. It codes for CASTGVGQRVSPLHF.

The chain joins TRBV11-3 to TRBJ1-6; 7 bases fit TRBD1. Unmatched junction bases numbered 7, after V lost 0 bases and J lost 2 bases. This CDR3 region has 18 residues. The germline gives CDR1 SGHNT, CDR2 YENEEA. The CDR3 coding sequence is TGTGCCAGCAGCTTAGATGCGAAGGGGGCGCCCTATAATTCACCCCTCCACTTT. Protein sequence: CASSLDAKGAPYNSPLHF.

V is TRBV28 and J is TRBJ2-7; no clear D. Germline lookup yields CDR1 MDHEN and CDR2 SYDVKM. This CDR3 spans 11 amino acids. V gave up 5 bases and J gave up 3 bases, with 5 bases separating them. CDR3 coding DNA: TGTGCCAGCAGTCCCCACTACGAGCAGTACTTC. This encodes CASSPHYEQYF.

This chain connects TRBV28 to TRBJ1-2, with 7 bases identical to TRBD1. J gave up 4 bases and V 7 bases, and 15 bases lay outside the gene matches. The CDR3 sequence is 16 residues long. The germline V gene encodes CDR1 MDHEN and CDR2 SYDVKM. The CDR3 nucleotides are TGTGCCAGCACCCCCAATAAGCAGGGGGGTGTCTATGGCTACACCTTC. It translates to CASTPNKQGGVYGYTF.

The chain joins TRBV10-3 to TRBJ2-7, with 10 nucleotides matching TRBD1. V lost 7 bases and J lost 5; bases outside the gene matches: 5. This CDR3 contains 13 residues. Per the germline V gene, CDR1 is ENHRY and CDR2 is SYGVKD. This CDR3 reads CAINRQGADEQYF. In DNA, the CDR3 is TGTGCCATCAATCGACAGGGGGCGGACGAGCAGTACTTC.

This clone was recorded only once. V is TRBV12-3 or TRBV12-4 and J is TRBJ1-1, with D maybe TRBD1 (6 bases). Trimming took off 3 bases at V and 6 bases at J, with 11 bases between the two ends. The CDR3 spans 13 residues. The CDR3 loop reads CASSLNRDAEAFF. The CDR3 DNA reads TGTGCCAGCAGTTTGAACAGGGACGCTGAAGCTTTCTTT.

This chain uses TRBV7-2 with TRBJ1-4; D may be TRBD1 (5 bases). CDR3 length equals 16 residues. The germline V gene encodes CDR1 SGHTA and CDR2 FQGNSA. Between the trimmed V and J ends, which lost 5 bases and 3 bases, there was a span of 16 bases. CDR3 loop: CASSTYSTESNEKLFF. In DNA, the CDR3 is TGTGCCAGCAGCACGTATTCGACAGAGTCTAATGAAAAACTGTTTTTT.

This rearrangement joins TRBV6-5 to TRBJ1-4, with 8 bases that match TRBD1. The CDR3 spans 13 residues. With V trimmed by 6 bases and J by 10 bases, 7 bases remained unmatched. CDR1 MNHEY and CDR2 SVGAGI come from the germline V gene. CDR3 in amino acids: CASRRRGRVKLFF. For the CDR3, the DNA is TGTGCCAGCAGACGCAGGGGGCGGGTAAAACTGTTTTTT.

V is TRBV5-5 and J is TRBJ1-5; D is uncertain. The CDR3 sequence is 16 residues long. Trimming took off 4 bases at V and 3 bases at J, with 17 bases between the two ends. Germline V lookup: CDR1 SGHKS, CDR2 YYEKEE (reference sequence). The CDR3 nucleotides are TGTGCCAGCAGCCTCCTTCTGGAGGCGATCAATCAGCCCCAGCATTTT. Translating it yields CASSLLLEAINQPQHF. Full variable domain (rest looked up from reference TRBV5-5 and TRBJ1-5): DAGVTQSPTHLIKTRGQQVTLRCSPISGHKSVSWYQQVLGQGPQFIFQYYEKEERGRGNFPDRFSARQFPNYSSELNVNALLLGDSALYLCASSLLLEAINQPQHFGDGTRLSIL.

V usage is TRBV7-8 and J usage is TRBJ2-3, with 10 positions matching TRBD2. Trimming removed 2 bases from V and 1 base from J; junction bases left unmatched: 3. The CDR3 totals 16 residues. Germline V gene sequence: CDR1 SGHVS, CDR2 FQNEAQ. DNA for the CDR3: TGTGCCAGCAGCTTAAGGACTAGCGGACGCACAGATACGCAGTATTTT. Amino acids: CASSLRTSGRTDTQYF.

The DNA of the CDR3 is TGTGCTAGTGGGGGGACTAGCGGGAGGGCGCGCACAGATACGCAGTATTTT. It is translated as CASGGTSGRARTDTQYF. The V gene is TRBV12-5, the J gene TRBJ2-3; 16 nucleotides line up with TRBD2. With V trimmed by 6 bases and J by 1 base, 4 bases remained unmatched. Germline V gives CDR1 LGHNT, CDR2 FRNRAP. The CDR3 spans 17 residues.

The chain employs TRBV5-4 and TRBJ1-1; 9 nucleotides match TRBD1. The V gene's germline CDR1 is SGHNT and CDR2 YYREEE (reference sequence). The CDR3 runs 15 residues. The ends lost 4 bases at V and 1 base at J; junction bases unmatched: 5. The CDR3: CASSPRQGENTEAFF. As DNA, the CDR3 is TGTGCCAGCAGCCCGAGACAGGGGGAGAACACTGAAGCTTTCTTT.

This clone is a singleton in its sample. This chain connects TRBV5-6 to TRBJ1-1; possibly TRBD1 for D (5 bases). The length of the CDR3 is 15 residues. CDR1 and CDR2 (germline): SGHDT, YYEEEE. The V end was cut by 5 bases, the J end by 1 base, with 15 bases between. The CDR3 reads CASRGPGLTNTEAFF. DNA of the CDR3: TGTGCCAGCAGAGGGCCGGGACTGACGAACACTGAAGCTTTCTTT.

The CDR3 bases are TGTGCCAGCAGTGAAAGGGGGCGACAGACCCAGTACTTC. Amino acid sequence: CASSERGRQTQYF. The chain employs TRBV2 and TRBJ2-5, with 7 bases aligning to TRBD1. Germline V gene lookup returns CDR1 SNHLY and CDR2 FYNNEI. V shed 2 bases, J shed 6 bases, and the junction held 3 bases outside the gene matches. This CDR3 is 13 amino acids long.

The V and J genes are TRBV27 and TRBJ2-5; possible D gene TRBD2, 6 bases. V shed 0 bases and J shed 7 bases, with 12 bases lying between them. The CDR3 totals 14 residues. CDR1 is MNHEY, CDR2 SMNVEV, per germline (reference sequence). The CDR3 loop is CASSLSRLDGTQYF. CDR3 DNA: TGTGCCAGCAGTTTATCTAGACTAGATGGGACCCAGTACTTC.

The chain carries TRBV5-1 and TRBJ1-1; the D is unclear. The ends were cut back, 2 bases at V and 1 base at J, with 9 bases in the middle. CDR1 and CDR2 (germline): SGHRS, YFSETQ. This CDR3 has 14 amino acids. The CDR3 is CASSLTRSNTEAFF. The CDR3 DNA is TGCGCCAGCAGCTTAACCAGATCGAACACTGAAGCTTTCTTT.

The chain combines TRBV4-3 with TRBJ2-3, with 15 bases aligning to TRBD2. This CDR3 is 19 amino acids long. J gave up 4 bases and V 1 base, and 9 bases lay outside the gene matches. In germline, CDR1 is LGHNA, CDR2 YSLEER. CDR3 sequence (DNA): TGCGCCAGCAGCCAAGGCCTCGGACTAGCGGGGGGGCCAGCAGATACGCAGTATTTT. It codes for CASSQGLGLAGGPADTQYF.

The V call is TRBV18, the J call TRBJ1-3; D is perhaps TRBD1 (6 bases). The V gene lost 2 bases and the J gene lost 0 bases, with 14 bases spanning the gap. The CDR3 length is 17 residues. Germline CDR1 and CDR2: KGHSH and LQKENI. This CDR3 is CASSPKGGGPSGNTIYF. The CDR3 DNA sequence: TGTGCCAGCTCACCAAAGGGGGGGGGACCCTCTGGAAACACCATATATTTT.

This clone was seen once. The CDR3 region is CASSGGAGGIEQFF. The CDR3 DNA is TGTGCCAGCAGTGGAGGGGCGGGGGGAATTGAGCAGTTCTTC. The chain employs TRBV2 and TRBJ2-1; 8 bases are shared with TRBD2. CDR1 SNHLY and CDR2 FYNNEI come from the germline V gene. The CDR3 extends over 14 amino acids. The V and J ends lost 4 bases and 9 bases, in that order; junction bases with no gene match: 8. The variable domain in full, completed from reference TRBV2 and TRBJ2-1, reads EPEVTQTPSHQVTQMGQEVILRCVPISNHLYFYWYRQILGQKVEFLVSFYNNEISEKSEIFDDQFSVERPDGSNFTLKIRSTKLEDSAMYFCASSGGAGGIEQFFGPGTRLTVL.

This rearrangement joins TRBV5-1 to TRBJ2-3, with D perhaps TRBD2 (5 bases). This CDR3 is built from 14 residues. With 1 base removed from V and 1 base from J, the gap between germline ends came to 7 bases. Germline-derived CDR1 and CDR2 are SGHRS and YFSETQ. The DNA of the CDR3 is TGCGCCAGCAGCTTGTCGAGGGGCACAGATACGCAGTATTTT. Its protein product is CASSLSRGTDTQYF.

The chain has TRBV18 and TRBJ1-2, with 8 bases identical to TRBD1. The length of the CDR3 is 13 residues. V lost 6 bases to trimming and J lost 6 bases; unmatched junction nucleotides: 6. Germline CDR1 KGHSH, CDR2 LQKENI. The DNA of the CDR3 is TGTGCCAGCTCCCCCACGACAGGGGATGGCTACACCTTC. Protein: CASSPTTGDGYTF.